Sequencing of this TCR beta chain was carried out in a study of blood T cells in healthy people across ages. Study context: About one barcoded beta molecule per two T cells was the capture yield of template switching.

Notes on the study in general: No conclusive comparison of naive versus antigen-experienced cells was possible with unsorted PBMCs.

With respect to this clonotype: The antigen is unknown.

The use of a sample-barcoded 5' primer and a J-beta primer mix characterized a second PCR of about 6 to 11 cycles. Tags on each cDNA molecule came from a template-switch adaptor with 12 random nucleotides. One entry per CDR3 protein, called by TCRdb with MiXCR from the 5' RACE reads. The sample comprises fewer than 900,000 distinct CDR3 sequences, around half of which are singletons, and 25% to 35% rests with the top ten. The specimen sequenced was blood. The clonotype was recovered from a woman between 55 and 75 years old in good health.

CDR3 DNA sequence: TGTGCCAGCAGCTCGGGCGTCACCGGGGAGCTGTTTTTT. This sequence encodes CASSSGVTGELFF. The chain recombines TRBV7-2 with TRBJ2-2; D is uncertain. CDR3 length: 13 amino acids. Germline V gene lookup returns CDR1 SGHTA and CDR2 FQGNSA. V was cut by 4 bases and J by 4 bases, with 7 bases left in between.